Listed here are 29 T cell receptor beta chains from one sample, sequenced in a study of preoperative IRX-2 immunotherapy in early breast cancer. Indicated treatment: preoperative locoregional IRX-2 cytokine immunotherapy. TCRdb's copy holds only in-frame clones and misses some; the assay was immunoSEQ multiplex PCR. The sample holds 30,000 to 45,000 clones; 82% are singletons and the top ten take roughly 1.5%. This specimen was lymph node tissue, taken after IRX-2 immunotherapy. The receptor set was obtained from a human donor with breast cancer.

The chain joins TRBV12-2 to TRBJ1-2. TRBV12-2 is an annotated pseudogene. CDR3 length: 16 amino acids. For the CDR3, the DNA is TGTGCTAGCACCCCCCTGGTTTCCGGGGCTAACTATGGCTACACCTTC. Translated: CASTPLVSGANYGYTF.

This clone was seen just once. CDR3: CASSPSNSGNTIYF. The CDR3 coding sequence is TGTGCCAGCTCACCATCCAACTCTGGAAACACCATATATTTT. The chain uses TRBV18 and TRBJ1-3; D call uncertain. The V gene's germline CDR1 is KGHSH and CDR2 LQKENI. The length of the CDR3 is 14 residues. Trimming stripped 2 bases from V and 0 bases from J, with 5 bases between.

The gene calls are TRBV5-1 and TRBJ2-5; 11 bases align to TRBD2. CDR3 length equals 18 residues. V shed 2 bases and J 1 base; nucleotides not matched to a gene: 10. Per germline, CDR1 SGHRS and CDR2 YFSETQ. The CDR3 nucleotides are TGCGCCAGCAGCTTTTCGGGCGCTAGCGGGGGGCTCCAAGAGACCCAGTACTTC. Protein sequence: CASSFSGASGGLQETQYF. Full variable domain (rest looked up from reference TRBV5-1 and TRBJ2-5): KAGVTQTPRYLIKTRGQQVTLSCSPISGHRSVSWYQQTPGQGLQFLFEYFSETQRNKGNFPGRFSGRQFSNSRSEMNVSTLELGDSALYLCASSFSGASGGLQETQYFGPGTRLLVL.

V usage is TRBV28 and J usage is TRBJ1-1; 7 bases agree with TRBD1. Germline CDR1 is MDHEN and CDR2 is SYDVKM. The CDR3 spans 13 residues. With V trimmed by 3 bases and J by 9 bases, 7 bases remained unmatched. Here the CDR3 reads CASSLLGGPQAFF. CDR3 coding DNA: TGTGCCAGCAGTTTGCTAGGGGGCCCCCAAGCTTTCTTT.

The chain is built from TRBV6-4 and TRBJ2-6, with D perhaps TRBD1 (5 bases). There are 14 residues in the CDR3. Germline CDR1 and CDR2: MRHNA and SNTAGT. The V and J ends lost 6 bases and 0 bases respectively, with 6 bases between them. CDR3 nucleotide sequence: TGTGCCAGCAGCCAGGGCTCTGGGGCCAACGTCCTGACTTTC. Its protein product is CASSQGSGANVLTF.

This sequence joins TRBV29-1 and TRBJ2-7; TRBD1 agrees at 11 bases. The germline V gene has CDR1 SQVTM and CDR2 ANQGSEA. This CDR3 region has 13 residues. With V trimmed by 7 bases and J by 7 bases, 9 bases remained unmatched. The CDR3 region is CSASRTGGGEQYF. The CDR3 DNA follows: TGCAGCGCCTCAAGGACAGGGGGCGGAGAGCAGTACTTC.

CDR3 in amino acids: CASSGGGVAGGYEQYF. The CDR3 DNA reads as TGCGCCAGCAGTGGAGGTGGGGTAGCCGGGGGATACGAGCAGTACTTC. The rearrangement uses TRBV10-2 and TRBJ2-7; tentatively, D is TRBD2 (6 bases). Germline V gene sequence: CDR1 WSHSY, CDR2 SAAADI. The CDR3 covers 16 residues. V lost 4 bases and J 4 bases, leaving 20 bases between the germline ends.

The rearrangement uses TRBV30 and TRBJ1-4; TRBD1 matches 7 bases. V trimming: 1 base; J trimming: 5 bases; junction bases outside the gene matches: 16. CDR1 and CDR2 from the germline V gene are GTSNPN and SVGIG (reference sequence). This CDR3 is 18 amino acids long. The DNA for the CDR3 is TGTGCCTGGAGTGCTCTCCTTTTAAACCGGGACAGAAATGAAAAACTGTTTTTT. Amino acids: CAWSALLLNRDRNEKLFF. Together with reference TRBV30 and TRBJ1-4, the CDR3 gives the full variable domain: SQTIHQWPATLVQPVGSPLSLECTVEGTSNPNLYWYRQAAGRGLQLLFYSVGIGQISSEVPQNLSASRPQDRQFILSSKKLLLSDSGFYLCAWSALLLNRDRNEKLFFGSGTQLSVL.

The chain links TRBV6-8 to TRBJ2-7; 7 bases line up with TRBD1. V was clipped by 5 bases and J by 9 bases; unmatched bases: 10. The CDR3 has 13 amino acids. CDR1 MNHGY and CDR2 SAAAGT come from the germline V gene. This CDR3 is CASSGPDRNTQYF. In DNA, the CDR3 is TGTGCCAGCAGTGGCCCGGACAGGAACACGCAGTACTTC.

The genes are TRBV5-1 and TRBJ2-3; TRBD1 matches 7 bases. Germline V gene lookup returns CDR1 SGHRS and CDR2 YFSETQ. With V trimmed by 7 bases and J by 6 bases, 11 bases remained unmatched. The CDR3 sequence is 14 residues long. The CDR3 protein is CASHRDRGEDTQYF. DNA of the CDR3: TGCGCCAGCCACCGGGACAGAGGAGAGGATACGCAGTATTTT.

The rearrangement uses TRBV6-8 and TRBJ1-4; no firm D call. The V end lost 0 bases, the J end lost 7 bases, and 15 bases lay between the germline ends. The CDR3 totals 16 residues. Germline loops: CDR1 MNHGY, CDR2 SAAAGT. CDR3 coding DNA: TGTGCCAGCAGTTACTCCAGTGGAGGGCTGGGTGAAAAACTGTTTTTT. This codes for CASSYSSGGLGEKLFF.

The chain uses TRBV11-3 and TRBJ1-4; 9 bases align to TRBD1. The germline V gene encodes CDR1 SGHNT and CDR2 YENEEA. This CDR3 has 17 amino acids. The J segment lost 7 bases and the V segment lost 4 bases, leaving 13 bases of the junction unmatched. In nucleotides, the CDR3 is TGTGCCAGCAGCTACGGGACAGGGAGGGGAAGCGGTGAAAAACTGTTTTTT. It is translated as CASSYGTGRGSGEKLFF.

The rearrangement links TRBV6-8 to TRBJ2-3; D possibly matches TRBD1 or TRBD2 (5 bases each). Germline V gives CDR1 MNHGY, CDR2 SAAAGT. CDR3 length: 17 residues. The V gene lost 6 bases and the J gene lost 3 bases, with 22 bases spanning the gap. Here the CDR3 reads CASRTTGTSRVTDTQYF. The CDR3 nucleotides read TGTGCCAGCAGGACCACCGGGACCTCGAGGGTTACAGATACGCAGTATTTT.

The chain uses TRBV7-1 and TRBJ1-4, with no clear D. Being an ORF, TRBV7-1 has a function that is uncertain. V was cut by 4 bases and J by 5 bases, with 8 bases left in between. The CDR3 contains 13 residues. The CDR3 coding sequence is TGTGCCAGCAGCTTAGGCCCGAATGAAAAACTGTTTTTT. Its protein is CASSLGPNEKLFF.

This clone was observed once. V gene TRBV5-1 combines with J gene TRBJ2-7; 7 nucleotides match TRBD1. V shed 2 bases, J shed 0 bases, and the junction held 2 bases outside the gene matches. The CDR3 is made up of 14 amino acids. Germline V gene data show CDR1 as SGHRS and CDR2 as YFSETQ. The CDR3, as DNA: TGCGCCAGCAGCTTCGCAGGGGGCTCCTACGAGCAGTACTTC. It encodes CASSFAGGSYEQYF.

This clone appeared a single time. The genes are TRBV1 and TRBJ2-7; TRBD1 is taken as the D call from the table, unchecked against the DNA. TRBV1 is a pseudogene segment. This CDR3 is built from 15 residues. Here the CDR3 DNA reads TGCGCCAGCAGCCAATACAGGGGGGTAACCTACGAGCAGTACTTC. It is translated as CASSQYRGVTYEQYF.

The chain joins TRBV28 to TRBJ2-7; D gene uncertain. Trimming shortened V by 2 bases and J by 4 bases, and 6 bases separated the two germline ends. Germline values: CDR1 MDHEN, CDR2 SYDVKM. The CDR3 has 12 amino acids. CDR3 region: CASSLTNYEQYF. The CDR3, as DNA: TGTGCCAGCAGTTTAACAAATTACGAGCAGTACTTC.

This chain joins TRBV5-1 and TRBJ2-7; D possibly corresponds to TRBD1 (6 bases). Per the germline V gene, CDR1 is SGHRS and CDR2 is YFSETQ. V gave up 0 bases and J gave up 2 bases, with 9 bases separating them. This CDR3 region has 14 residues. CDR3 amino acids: CASSLEQGPYEQYF. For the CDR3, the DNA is TGCGCCAGCAGCTTGGAACAGGGACCCTACGAGCAGTACTTC. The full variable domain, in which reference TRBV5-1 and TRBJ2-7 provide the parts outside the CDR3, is KAGVTQTPRYLIKTRGQQVTLSCSPISGHRSVSWYQQTPGQGLQFLFEYFSETQRNKGNFPGRFSGRQFSNSRSEMNVSTLELGDSALYLCASSLEQGPYEQYFGPGTRLTVT.

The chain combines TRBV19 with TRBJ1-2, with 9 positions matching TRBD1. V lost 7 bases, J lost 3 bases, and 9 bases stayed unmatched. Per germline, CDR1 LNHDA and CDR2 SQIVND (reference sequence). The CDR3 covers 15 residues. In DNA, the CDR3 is TGTGCCAGTACGGGACAGGGTTTCCGGGACTATGGCTACACCTTC. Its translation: CASTGQGFRDYGYTF.

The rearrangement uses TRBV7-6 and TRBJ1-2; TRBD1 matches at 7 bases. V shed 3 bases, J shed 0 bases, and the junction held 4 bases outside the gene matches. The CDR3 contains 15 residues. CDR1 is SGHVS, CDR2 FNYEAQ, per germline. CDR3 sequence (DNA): TGTGCCAGCAGCTTTAGGGACAGAGCTAACTATGGCTACACCTTC. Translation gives CASSFRDRANYGYTF.

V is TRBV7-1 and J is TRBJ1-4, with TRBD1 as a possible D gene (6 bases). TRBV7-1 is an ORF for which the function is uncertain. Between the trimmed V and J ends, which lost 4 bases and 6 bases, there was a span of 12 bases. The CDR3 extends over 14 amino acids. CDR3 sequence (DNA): TGTGCCAGCAGCTTAAGTCAGGGGTATGAAAAACTGTTTTTT. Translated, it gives CASSLSQGYEKLFF.

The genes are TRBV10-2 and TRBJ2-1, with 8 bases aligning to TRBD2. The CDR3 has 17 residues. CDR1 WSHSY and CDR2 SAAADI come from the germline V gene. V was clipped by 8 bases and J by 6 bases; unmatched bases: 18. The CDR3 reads CASLRGAGGGRVNEQFF. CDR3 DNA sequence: TGCGCCAGCCTCCGAGGTGCCGGGGGGGGCCGGGTCAATGAGCAGTTCTTC.

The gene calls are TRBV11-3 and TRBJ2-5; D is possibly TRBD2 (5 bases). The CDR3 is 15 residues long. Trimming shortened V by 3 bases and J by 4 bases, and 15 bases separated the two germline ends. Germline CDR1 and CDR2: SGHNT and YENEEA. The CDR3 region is CASSFRGTVIETQYF. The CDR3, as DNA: TGTGCCAGCAGCTTTCGGGGTACAGTTATAGAGACCCAGTACTTC. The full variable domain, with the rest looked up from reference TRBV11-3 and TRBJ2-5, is EAGVVQSPRYKIIEKKQPVAFWCNPISGHNTLYWYLQNLGQGPELLIRYENEEAVDDSQLPKDRFSAERLKGVDSTLKIQPAELGDSAVYLCASSFRGTVIETQYFGPGTRLLVL.

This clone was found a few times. In DNA, the CDR3 is TGTGCCAGCAGCTTAGGGACTAACACAGATACGCAGTATTTT. Translating it yields CASSLGTNTDTQYF. This sequence joins TRBV11-3 and TRBJ2-3; D is perhaps TRBD2 (6 bases). The CDR3 runs 14 residues. Trimming shortened V by 1 base and J by 2 bases, and 7 bases separated the two germline ends. Per the germline V gene, CDR1 is SGHNT and CDR2 is YENEEA.

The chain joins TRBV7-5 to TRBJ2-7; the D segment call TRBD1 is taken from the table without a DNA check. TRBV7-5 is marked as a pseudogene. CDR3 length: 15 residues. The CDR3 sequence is CASSLGTGIDYEQYF. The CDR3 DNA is TGTGCCAGCAGCTTAGGAACAGGGATTGACTACGAGCAGTACTTC.

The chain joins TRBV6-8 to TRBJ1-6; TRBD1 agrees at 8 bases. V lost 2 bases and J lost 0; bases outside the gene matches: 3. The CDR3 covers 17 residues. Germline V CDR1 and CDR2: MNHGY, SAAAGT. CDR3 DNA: TGTGCCAGCAGTTACCAGGGGGCGGGCTCCTATAATTCACCCCTCCACTTT. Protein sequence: CASSYQGAGSYNSPLHF.

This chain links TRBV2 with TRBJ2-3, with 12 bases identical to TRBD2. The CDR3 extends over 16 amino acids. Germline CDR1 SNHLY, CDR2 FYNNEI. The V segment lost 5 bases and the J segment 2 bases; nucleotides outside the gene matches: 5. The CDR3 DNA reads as TGTGCCAGCAGTCCACCTAGCGGGGGGGTCACAGATACGCAGTATTTT. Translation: CASSPPSGGVTDTQYF.

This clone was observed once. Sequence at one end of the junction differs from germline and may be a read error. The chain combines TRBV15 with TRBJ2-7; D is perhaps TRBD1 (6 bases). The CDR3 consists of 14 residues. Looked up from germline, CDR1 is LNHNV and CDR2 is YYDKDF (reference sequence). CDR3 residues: CASSRRAGDHEQYF. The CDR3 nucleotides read TGTGCCAGCAGCCGAAGGGCAGGGGACCACGAGCAGTACTTC.

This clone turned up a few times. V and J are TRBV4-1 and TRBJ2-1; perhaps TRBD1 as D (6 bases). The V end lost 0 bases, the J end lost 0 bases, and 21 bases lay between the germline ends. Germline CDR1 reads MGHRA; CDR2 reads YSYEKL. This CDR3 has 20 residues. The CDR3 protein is CASSQDTPKLQGRSYNEQFF. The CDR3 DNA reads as TGCGCCAGCAGCCAAGATACCCCAAAATTACAGGGCCGCTCCTACAATGAGCAGTTCTTC.